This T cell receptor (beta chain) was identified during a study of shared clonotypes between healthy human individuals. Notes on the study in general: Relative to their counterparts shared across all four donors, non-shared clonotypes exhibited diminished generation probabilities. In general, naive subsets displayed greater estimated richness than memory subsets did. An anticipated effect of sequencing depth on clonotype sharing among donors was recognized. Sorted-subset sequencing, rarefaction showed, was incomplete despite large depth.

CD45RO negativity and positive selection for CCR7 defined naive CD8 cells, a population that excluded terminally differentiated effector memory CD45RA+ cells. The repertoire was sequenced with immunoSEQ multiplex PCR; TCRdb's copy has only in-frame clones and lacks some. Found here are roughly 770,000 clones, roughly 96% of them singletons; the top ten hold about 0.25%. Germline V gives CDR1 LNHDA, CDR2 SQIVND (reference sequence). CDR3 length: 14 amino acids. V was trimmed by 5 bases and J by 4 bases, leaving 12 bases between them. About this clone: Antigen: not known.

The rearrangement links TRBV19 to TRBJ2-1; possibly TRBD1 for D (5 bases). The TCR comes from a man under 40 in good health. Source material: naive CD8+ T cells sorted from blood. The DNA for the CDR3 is TGTGCCAGTAGTCTGGGGCAAGGATACAATGAGCAGTTCTTC. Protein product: CASSLGQGYNEQFF.